A selection of T cell receptor beta chains follows, all from one sample in a study of human T cells and chemical hapten exposure. One entry per CDR3 protein, called by TCRdb with MiXCR from the RACE reads. The repertoire holds roughly 100,000 distinct CDR3 sequences, with around 9.5% as singletons. The starting material was whole blood, obtained in connection with sensitization to the hapten diphenylcyclopropenone (DPC). Receptors were obtained from a woman between 35 and 50 years old with alopecia areata. Some clones in this sample may be carry-over from other donors' samples. CDR3s include the opening cysteine and the closing phenylalanine or tryptophan. The D gene is left open where the match is weak. A row's size may be missing; if present it is once, few, many or a size class.

>TRBJ2-3|14|many|TRBV10-1|-
CASSETPSADTQYF
TGCGCCAGCAGTGAGACACCCTCGGCAGATACGCAGTATTTT
>TRBJ1-6|13|many|TRBV20-1|TRBD1
CSARRTGDSPLHF
TGCAGTGCTAGAAGGACAGGGGATTCACCCCTCCACTTT
>TRBJ2-5|16|many|TRBV9|TRBD1
CASSGGGTGVEETQYF
TGTGCCAGCAGCGGAGGGGGGACAGGGGTTGAAGAGACCCAGTACTTC
>TRBJ2-7|15|-|TRBV6-2/TRBV6-3|-
CASSYLEDTAREQYF
TGTGCCAGCAGTTACCTGGAAGACACGGCCAGAGAGCAGTACTTC
>TRBJ2-7|15|-|TRBV5-1|TRBD2
CASSSSGGSSYEQYF
TGCGCCAGCAGCTCTAGCGGGGGGAGTTCCTACGAGCAGTACTTC
>TRBJ2-3|16|many|TRBV7-9|-
CASSLGVSVSVDTQYF
TGTGCCAGCAGCCTCGGGGTCAGTGTGTCCGTGGATACGCAGTATTTT
>TRBJ2-3|16|-|TRBV7-2|-
CASSSPRPRGTDTQYF
TGTGCCAGCAGCTCCCCCCGACCCCGGGGGACAGATACGCAGTATTTT
>TRBJ2-1|13|-|TRBV6-2/TRBV6-3|-
CASSPFGVNEQFF
TGTGCCAGCAGCCCCTTCGGGGTCAATGAGCAGTTCTTC
>TRBJ1-1|15|-|TRBV7-2|-
CASSLAIRSDTEAFF
TGTGCCAGCAGCTTAGCAATCAGATCCGACACTGAAGCTTTCTTT
>TRBJ2-1|16|many|TRBV9|-
CASSLLGQSSYNEQFF
TGTGCCAGCAGCCTACTAGGACAGAGCTCCTACAATGAGCAGTTCTTC
>TRBJ2-1|13|-|TRBV4-3|TRBD2
CASSPNQRGVAFF
TGCGCCAGCAGCCCGAACCAGCGGGGTGTAGCGTTCTTC
>TRBJ2-7|15|many|TRBV6-2/TRBV6-3|TRBD2
CASSYSQRGAYEQYF
TGTGCCAGCAGTTACTCCCAGCGGGGGGCCTACGAGCAGTACTTC
>TRBJ2-1|17|many|TRBV7-6|-
CASSLVGSAEGVGEQFF
TGTGCCAGCAGCTTAGTGGGGTCAGCGGAAGGGGTTGGTGAGCAGTTCTTC